These 30 T cell receptor beta chains were sequenced from one sample in a study of T cells after yellow fever vaccination. TCRdb redid the calling of the 5' RACE reads with MiXCR, one entry per CDR3 protein. The sample lists 40,000 to 55,000 distinct CDR3 sequences; about 6.6% were seen once. The sequencing used CD8+ T cells not binding an NS4B(214-222) dextramer, sorted from PBMCs, collected approximately 47 days after the first yellow fever vaccination. The receptors derive from a man between 18 and 35 years old who received the YFV17D yellow fever vaccine.

This clonotype was counted ten times or more. The CDR3 nucleotides are TGTGCCAGCAGCTTAGACAGGGTTTTCTCACCCCTCCACTTT. It encodes CASSLDRVFSPLHF. V is TRBV11-2 and J is TRBJ1-6; TRBD1 might be the D (5 bases). CDR1 is SGHAT, CDR2 FQNNGV, per germline. The length of the CDR3 is 14 residues. Trimming pared 0 bases from V and 10 bases from J, leaving 10 bases between.

This clonotype has ten or more counts. CDR3 residues: CASSTGLAGGQTDTQYF. For the CDR3, the DNA is TGTGCCAGCAGCACAGGACTAGCGGGGGGCCAGACAGATACGCAGTATTTT. The chain is built from TRBV11-3 and TRBJ2-3; TRBD2 matches at 14 bases. Germline-derived CDR1 and CDR2 are SGHNT and YENEEA. This CDR3 spans 17 amino acids. V trimming: 5 bases; J trimming: 3 bases; junction bases outside the gene matches: 7.

The chain carries TRBV7-9 and TRBJ2-2; 11 bases fit TRBD2. Trimming took 4 bases from V and 1 from J; bases not matched to a gene: 5. The CDR3 is made up of 17 amino acids. Germline V gene data show CDR1 as SEHNR and CDR2 as FQNEAQ (reference sequence). CDR3 DNA: TGTGCCAGCAGCTCTCCAGGACTAGCGGGGAACACCGGGGAGCTGTTTTTT. It translates to CASSSPGLAGNTGELFF.

This clonotype occurred a few times. This chain links TRBV12-3 or TRBV12-4 with TRBJ2-3, with D uncertain. CDR3 length: 14 residues. Between the trimmed V and J ends, which lost 3 bases and 2 bases, there was a span of 9 bases. The CDR3 loop is CASSLTEATDTQYF. CDR3 coding DNA: TGTGCCAGCAGTTTGACGGAAGCCACAGATACGCAGTATTTT.

There are many counts of this clonotype. The rearrangement uses TRBV14 and TRBJ1-1; D not certain. Germline lookup yields CDR1 SGHDN and CDR2 FVKESK. With 3 bases removed from V and 2 bases from J, the gap between germline ends came to 10 bases. CDR3 length: 14 amino acids. Here the CDR3 reads CASSQAKGNTEAFF. The DNA of the CDR3 is TGTGCCAGCAGCCAGGCAAAAGGAAACACTGAAGCTTTCTTT.

This clonotype was seen a handful of times. The J gene is TRBJ2-3, the V gene TRBV7-9; 7 nucleotides match TRBD1. CDR3 length: 16 amino acids. J lost 3 bases, V lost 1 base, and 7 bases had no gene match. Germline assignment: CDR1 SEHNR and CDR2 FQNEAQ (reference sequence). The CDR3 is CASSLGGTGATDTQYF. In DNA, the CDR3 is TGTGCCAGCAGCTTAGGTGGTACAGGGGCAACAGATACGCAGTATTTT.

The chain couples TRBV6-2 or TRBV6-3 to TRBJ2-7; possibly TRBD2 for D (5 bases). The germline CDR1 and CDR2 sequences are MNHEY and SVGEGT. The V gene lost 2 bases and the J gene lost 7 bases, with 12 bases spanning the gap. The CDR3 has 13 residues. The DNA of the CDR3 is TGTGCCAGCAGTTACAACCTCCCGGGAGAGCAGTACGTC. Protein sequence: CASSYNLPGEQYV.

For the CDR3, the DNA is TGTGCCAGCAGTCCCGGGACTTACGAGCAGTACTTC. Protein: CASSPGTYEQYF. The chain couples TRBV6-5 to TRBJ2-7, with D perhaps TRBD2 (6 bases). Trimming stripped 5 bases from V and 4 bases from J, with 9 bases between. Per germline, CDR1 MNHEY and CDR2 SVGAGI. The CDR3 spans 12 residues.

The chain has TRBV2 and TRBJ2-2; D remains unclear. Trimming removed 6 bases at V and 5 bases at J, with 13 bases between. The CDR3 is made up of 14 amino acids. CDR1 is SNHLY, CDR2 FYNNEI, per germline. Written as DNA, the CDR3 is TGTGCCAGCAGGCCCGACGCCGGGACCGGGGAGCTGTTTTTT. Amino acid sequence: CASRPDAGTGELFF.

This clonotype was counted only a few times. V usage is TRBV7-2 and J usage is TRBJ2-7; a weak D match, TRBD1 (6 bases). Per germline, CDR1 SGHTA and CDR2 FQGNSA. Trimming removed 4 bases from V and 0 bases from J, with 16 bases in between. CDR3 size: 16 residues. The CDR3 sequence is CASSSSQGPSSYEQYF. CDR3 coding DNA: TGTGCCAGCAGCTCCAGTCAGGGGCCTTCCTCCTACGAGCAGTACTTC.

This clonotype came up a few times. This chain links TRBV4-1 with TRBJ1-2, with D perhaps matching TRBD1 (6 bases). Germline loops: CDR1 MGHRA, CDR2 YSYEKL. V lost 3 bases, J lost 2 bases, and 10 bases lay in between. The CDR3 is made up of 14 amino acids. DNA of the CDR3: TGCGCCAGCAGCCAGGGGGACATCAACTATGGCTACACCTTC. Translated: CASSQGDINYGYTF.

The V gene is TRBV20-1, the J gene TRBJ2-1, with 7 positions matching TRBD2. V lost 5 bases to trimming and J lost 9 bases; unmatched junction nucleotides: 13. The germline CDR1 and CDR2 sequences are DFQATT and SNEGSKA (reference sequence). This CDR3 spans 14 amino acids. CDR3 nucleotide sequence: TGCAGTGCTGCCCTTGGACTAGTTAGGGGTGAGCAGTTCTTC. It codes for CSAALGLVRGEQFF.

This clonotype occurred many times. J is TRBJ2-5 and V is TRBV12-3 or TRBV12-4; D gene uncertain. V was cut by 3 bases and J by 5 bases, with 10 bases left in between. The CDR3 length is 13 residues. CDR3 loop: CASSFGSRETQYF. CDR3 sequence (DNA): TGTGCCAGCAGTTTCGGCAGCCGGGAGACCCAGTACTTC.

This clonotype was seen a few times. Germline is not matched at one junction end, which may reflect a read error. The gene calls are TRBV20-1 and TRBJ1-2; 10 bases fit TRBD1. CDR3 length equals 16 residues. CDR1 is DFQATT, CDR2 SNEGSKA, per germline (reference sequence). CDR3 loop: CCARAPGTGANYGYTF. The CDR3 DNA reads as TGCTGTGCTAGAGCCCCCGGGACAGGGGCGAACTATGGCTACACCTTC.

Points on this clonotype: A much more abundant neighbour one base away suggests this may be a read error. DNA of the CDR3: TGCGCCAGCAGGAGCGCACCGGGACTGGAATACGAGCAGTACTTC. This gives the protein CASRSAPGLEYEQYF. The V and J genes are TRBV4-1 and TRBJ2-7; possibly TRBD2 for D (6 bases). The V gene lost 6 bases and the J gene lost 4 bases, with 19 bases spanning the gap. This CDR3 has 15 amino acids. Germline assignment: CDR1 MGHRA and CDR2 YSYEKL.

This clonotype was found many times. The rearrangement uses TRBV21-1 and TRBJ1-1. TRBV21-1 corresponds to a pseudogene. There are 14 residues in the CDR3. The DNA for the CDR3 is TGTGCCAGCAGCACCCCTTGGGGGGAGGGAGAAGCTTTCTTT. This gives the protein CASSTPWGEGEAFF.

This clonotype came up many times. The chain couples TRBV19 to TRBJ2-1; D might be TRBD1 (7 bases). Trimming took off 3 bases at V and 5 bases at J, with 14 bases between the two ends. The V gene's germline CDR1 is LNHDA and CDR2 SQIVND (reference sequence). This CDR3 comprises 15 residues. The CDR3 here is CASSIASGGNNEQFF. The CDR3 coding sequence is TGTGCCAGTAGTATTGCGTCAGGGGGGAACAATGAGCAGTTCTTC.

This clonotype was found a few times. The V and J genes are TRBV5-1 and TRBJ2-2, with 10 bases identical to TRBD1. Germline V lookup: CDR1 SGHRS, CDR2 YFSETQ. Trimming removed 4 bases from V and 7 bases from J; junction bases left unmatched: 7. The CDR3 extends over 15 amino acids. DNA of the CDR3: TGCGCCAGCAGCCTCCGACAGGGGGCTGGCGGGGAGCTGTTTTTT. Protein: CASSLRQGAGGELFF.

The chain is built from TRBV20-1 and TRBJ2-1; 8 nucleotides agree with TRBD2. CDR1 is DFQATT, CDR2 SNEGSKA, per germline (reference sequence). V shed 5 bases, J shed 7 bases, and the junction held 7 bases outside the gene matches. This CDR3 is 13 amino acids long. The CDR3 region is CSAQDGGANEQFF. CDR3 in DNA: TGCAGTGCTCAGGACGGGGGGGCGAATGAGCAGTTCTTC.

This clonotype came up many times. The chain has TRBV28 and TRBJ2-5, with TRBD1 matching 9 bases. The CDR3 sequence is 15 residues long. Germline V gene lookup returns CDR1 MDHEN and CDR2 SYDVKM. V was pared by 6 bases and J by 2 bases, with 7 bases of the junction left unmatched. Written as DNA, the CDR3 is TGTGCCAGCAGCCGCCGGGACAGGGATCAAGAGACCCAGTACTTC. Amino acids: CASSRRDRDQETQYF.

This clonotype appeared many times. The CDR3 protein is CASSFGDRSDTQYF. DNA for the CDR3: TGTGCCAGCAGCTTTGGGGACAGGTCAGATACGCAGTATTTT. The chain combines TRBV7-3 with TRBJ2-3; 8 bases align to TRBD1. V lost 3 bases, J lost 4 bases, and 3 bases stayed unmatched. CDR3 length equals 14 residues. Germline V lookup: CDR1 SGHTA, CDR2 FQGTGA.

This clonotype appeared a few times. CDR3 sequence reads: CAWSALAGGGSYEQYF. In nucleotides, the CDR3 is TGTGCCTGGAGTGCGCTGGCTGGCGGGGGGTCCTACGAGCAGTACTTC. The rearrangement uses TRBV30 and TRBJ2-7; 8 bases align to TRBD2. The CDR3 length is 16 residues. With 1 base clipped from V and 1 base from J, the junction kept 9 bases outside the gene matches. Per the germline V gene, CDR1 is GTSNPN and CDR2 is SVGIG (reference sequence).

This clonotype was detected ten times or more. This sequence joins TRBV4-2 and TRBJ2-2; maybe TRBD2 (6 bases). V was shortened by 0 bases and J by 4 bases, with 9 bases between the two germline ends. This CDR3 is 15 amino acids long. Germline V gene sequence: CDR1 LGHNA, CDR2 YNFKEQ. CDR3 loop: CASSQEGGFTGELFF. The CDR3 region has the DNA TGTGCCAGCAGCCAAGAGGGGGGATTCACCGGGGAGCTGTTTTTT.

The table lists this clonotype with many counts. The CDR3 DNA reads as TGTGCCAGCAGCCTAAATACCCGGACAGGGGACAATGAGCAGTTCTTC. This sequence encodes CASSLNTRTGDNEQFF. The chain has TRBV6-2 or TRBV6-3 and TRBJ2-1; 9 bases agree with TRBD1. With V trimmed by 6 bases and J by 5 bases, 11 bases remained unmatched. Germline CDR1 reads MNHEY; CDR2 reads SVGEGT. The CDR3 contains 16 residues.

The chain couples TRBV6-5 to TRBJ2-7, with D unclear. The V and J ends lost 0 bases and 3 bases respectively, with 6 bases between them. Per germline, CDR1 MNHEY and CDR2 SVGAGI. This CDR3 region has 13 residues. This CDR3 is CASSYSSLYEQYF. In DNA, the CDR3 is TGTGCCAGCAGTTACTCGTCCCTCTACGAGCAGTACTTC.

This clonotype was observed many times. J is TRBJ1-6 and V is TRBV14; D not certain. The CDR3 length is 14 residues. From germline, CDR1 is SGHDN and CDR2 FVKESK. Between the trimmed V and J ends, which lost 1 base and 7 bases, there was a span of 8 bases. The CDR3 sequence: CASSQGSLNSPLHF. CDR3 nucleotide sequence: TGTGCCAGCAGCCAAGGTAGCCTCAATTCACCCCTCCACTTT.

This clonotype has only a few counts. The chain combines TRBV10-3 with TRBJ2-3; tentatively, D is TRBD2 (5 bases). The CDR3 totals 13 residues. Germline V CDR1 and CDR2: ENHRY, SYGVKD. The V end lost 8 bases, the J end lost 3 bases, and 12 bases lay between the germline ends. In DNA, the CDR3 is TGTGCCATCGGTCCGGGGAGTACAGATACGCAGTATTTT. Translation gives CAIGPGSTDTQYF.

The chain has TRBV27 and TRBJ1-3, with 9 bases matching TRBD1. From germline, CDR1 is MNHEY and CDR2 SMNVEV (reference sequence). V lost 8 bases to trimming and J lost 2 bases; unmatched junction nucleotides: 4. The CDR3 length is 14 residues. The CDR3 protein is CASRTGAAGNTIYF. Here the CDR3 DNA reads TGTGCCAGCCGGACAGGGGCGGCTGGAAACACCATATATTTT.

V and J are TRBV5-4 and TRBJ2-3; no reliable D call. Per germline, CDR1 SGHNT and CDR2 YYREEE (reference sequence). V lost 3 bases, J lost 1 base, and 21 bases lay in between. The CDR3 is 18 amino acids. CDR3 in amino acids: CASSWVVLPLLGTDTQYF. DNA for the CDR3: TGTGCCAGCAGCTGGGTTGTGTTACCCCTGCTGGGCACAGATACGCAGTATTTT.

This clonotype was seen only a few times. The V gene is TRBV6-2 or TRBV6-3, the J gene TRBJ2-1; D unresolved. Germline loops: CDR1 MNHEY, CDR2 SVGEGT. V shed 3 bases and J shed 10 bases, with 13 bases lying between them. CDR3 length: 13 residues. CDR3 DNA sequence: TGTGCCAGCAGTTATGGTGGGCCCGGGGAGCAGTTCTTC. Its translation is CASSYGGPGEQFF.